This T cell receptor (beta chain) was sequenced during a study of T cells in Graves' hyperthyroidism and ophthalmopathy. CDR1 and CDR2 (germline): SGHRS, YFSETQ. V was shortened by 3 bases and J by 9 bases, with 12 bases between the two germline ends. The CDR3 contains 12 residues. This clonotype was detected ten times or more. Its antigen is currently unknown. No progression to ophthalmopathy during 18 months of follow-up defined stable disease. Isolation of PBMCs was performed on 10 ml fresh peripheral blood. The study's findings and limits: Most clonotypes that expanded in the thyroid above 0.001 also showed up in blood.

The CDR3 regions of TCR beta were amplified from RNA transcripts. TCR CDR3 underwent first-round RT-PCR with the HTBI primer set. TCRdb reanalysed the multiplex PCR reads using MiXCR and keeps one entry per CDR3 protein. The sample lists about 110,000 distinct CDR3 sequences; approximately 15% were seen once. The rearrangement joins TRBV5-1 to TRBJ1-1; D gene uncertain. This receptor was identified in a woman in her fifties or sixties with Graves' hyperthyroidism. Source material: blood. CDR3 DNA sequence: TGCGCCAGCAGCTCAGGATCTATCAAAGCTTTCTTT. Its protein product is CASSSGSIKAFF. The entire variable domain, with the rest obtained from reference TRBV5-1 and TRBJ1-1, is as follows: KAGVTQTPRYLIKTRGQQVTLSCSPISGHRSVSWYQQTPGQGLQFLFEYFSETQRNKGNFPGRFSGRQFSNSRSEMNVSTLELGDSALYLCASSSGSIKAFFGQGTRLTVV.